A selection of T cell receptor beta chains follows, all from one sample in a study of blood T cell repertoires in COVID-19. Profiling relied on immunoSEQ multiplex PCR, and the TCRdb table lists in-frame clones only, not all of them. The sample gives roughly 99,000 clones, over 70% of which show up once; 9.5% to 12% is in the top ten. Specimen: peripheral blood. The receptors here all came from a woman of 80 years or more with acute or convalescent COVID-19. CDR3s include the opening cysteine and the closing phenylalanine or tryptophan. The D gene is left open where the match is weak. Where a row states a size, it is once, few, many or the class of an expanded clone; other rows omit it.

d_gene | abundance | j_gene | v_gene | CDR3nt | CDR3aa
TRBD1 | . | TRBJ1-6 | TRBV19 | TGTGCCAGTAGTACCAGGGGGATCAATTCACCCCTCCACTTT | CASSTRGINSPLHF
TRBD1 | . | TRBJ1-5 | TRBV6-2/TRBV6-3 | TGTGCCAGCAGTTTGGGACAGGGAAGGAGCAATCAGCCCCAGCATTTT | CASSLGQGRSNQPQHF
. | . | TRBJ1-3 | TRBV18 | TGTGCCAGCTCGGTGGGGCCCCCTGGAAACACCATATATTTT | CASSVGPPGNTIYF
. | few | TRBJ1-2 | TRBV19 | TGTGCCAGTAGTAGAGGGCAGGGGCCTCCCAACTATGGCTACACCTTC | CASSRGQGPPNYGYTF
TRBD2 | . | TRBJ2-1 | TRBV5-1 | TGCGCCAGCAGCTTGACCCTACTAGCGGGGGTGATCAATGAGCAGTTCTTC | CASSLTLLAGVINEQFF
. | . | TRBJ2-5 | TRBV7-9 | TGTGCCAGCAGCAACTATGGGGCGGGGGAGACCCAGTACTTC | CASSNYGAGETQYF
TRBD1 | once | TRBJ1-6 | TRBV2 | TGTGCCAGCGGGACAGGTATCTCCTATAATTCACCCCTCCACTTT | CASGTGISYNSPLHF
TRBD1 | . | TRBJ1-2 | TRBV3-1/TRBV3-2 | TGTGCCAGCAGCCGCGGGGACAGCACTAACTATGGCTACACCTTC | CASSRGDSTNYGYTF
TRBD1 | . | TRBJ2-1 | TRBV5-1 | TGCGCCAGCAGCTTCGGACAGGGCTCCTACAATGAGCAGTTCTTC | CASSFGQGSYNEQFF
. | . | TRBJ1-1 | TRBV2 | TGTGCCAGCAGGGGGGGGAACTTGAACACTGAAGCTTTCTTT | CASRGGNLNTEAFF